This T cell receptor (beta chain) was captured in a study of T-cell reconstitution after alpha-beta-depleted transplantation in children. Study results and limitations: Approximately two months post-transplant, alpha-beta T cells reportedly originated from several hundred expanded graft clones. Surviving recipient T cells and thymic progenitors underlay high day-60 TCRbeta diversity in some patients.

Unique molecular identifiers were incorporated when the TCRbeta library was constructed. TCRdb re-called the PCR reads with MiXCR, one entry per CDR3 protein. The sample lists more than 90,000 distinct CDR3 sequences, under 13% seen once, with less than 35% in the top ten. Germline V CDR1 and CDR2: SGHTA, FQGNSA. This CDR3 spans 15 amino acids. V gave up 3 bases and J gave up 0 bases, with 8 bases separating them. As concerns this clonotype: The antigen remains unidentified.

This receptor was identified in a boy between 2 and 10 years old with acute lymphoblastic leukemia, due to receive a stem cell transplant. This chain joins TRBV7-2 and TRBJ2-2, with a weak D call TRBD2 (6 bases). The input for sequencing was PBMCs, taken before TCRalphabeta/CD19-depleted stem cell transplant. In nucleotides, the CDR3 is TGTGCCAGCAGCTTTACTAGCACGAACACCGGGGAGCTGTTTTTT. Translation: CASSFTSTNTGELFF.